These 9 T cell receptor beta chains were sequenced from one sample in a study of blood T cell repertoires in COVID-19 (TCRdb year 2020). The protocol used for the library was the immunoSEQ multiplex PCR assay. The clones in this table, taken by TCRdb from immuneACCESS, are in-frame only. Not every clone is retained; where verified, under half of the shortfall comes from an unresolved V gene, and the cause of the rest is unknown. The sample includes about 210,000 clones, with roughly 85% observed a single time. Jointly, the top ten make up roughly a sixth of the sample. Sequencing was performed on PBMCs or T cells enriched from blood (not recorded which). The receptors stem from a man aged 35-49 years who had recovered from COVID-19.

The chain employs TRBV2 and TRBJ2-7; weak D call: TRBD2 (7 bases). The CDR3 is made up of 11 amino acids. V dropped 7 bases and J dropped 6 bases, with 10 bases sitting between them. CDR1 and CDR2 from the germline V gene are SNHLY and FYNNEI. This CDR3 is CASMAGAEQYF. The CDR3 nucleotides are TGTGCCAGCATGGCGGGGGCCGAGCAGTACTTC. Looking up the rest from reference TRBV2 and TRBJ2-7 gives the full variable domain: EPEVTQTPSHQVTQMGQEVILRCVPISNHLYFYWYRQILGQKVEFLVSFYNNEISEKSEIFDDQFSVERPDGSNFTLKIRSTKLEDSAMYFCASMAGAEQYFGPGTRLTVT.

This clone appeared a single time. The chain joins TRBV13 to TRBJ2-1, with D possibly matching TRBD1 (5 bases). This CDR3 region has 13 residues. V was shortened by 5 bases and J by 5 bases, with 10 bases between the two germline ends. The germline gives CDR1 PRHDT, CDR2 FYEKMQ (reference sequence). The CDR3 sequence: CASSLDSHNEQFF. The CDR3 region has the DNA TGTGCCAGCAGCCTTGACAGCCACAATGAGCAGTTCTTC.

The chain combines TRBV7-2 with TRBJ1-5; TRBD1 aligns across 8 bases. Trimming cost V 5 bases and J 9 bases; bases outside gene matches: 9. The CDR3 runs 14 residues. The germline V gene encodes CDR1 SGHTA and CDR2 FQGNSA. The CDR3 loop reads CASSRGQVSGPQHF. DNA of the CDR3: TGTGCCAGCAGCCGGGGACAGGTTTCGGGGCCCCAGCATTTT.

The CDR3 DNA reads as TGTGCCATCAGTGGAGGACAGGGGGCCCGGGACCCTGGAAACACCATATATTTT. Protein product: CAISGGQGARDPGNTIYF. V and J are TRBV10-3 and TRBJ1-3, with 11 bases lining up with TRBD1. CDR1 ENHRY and CDR2 SYGVKD come from the germline V gene. V dropped 4 bases and J dropped 2; count of bases not matched to a gene: 10. This CDR3 is 18 amino acids long.

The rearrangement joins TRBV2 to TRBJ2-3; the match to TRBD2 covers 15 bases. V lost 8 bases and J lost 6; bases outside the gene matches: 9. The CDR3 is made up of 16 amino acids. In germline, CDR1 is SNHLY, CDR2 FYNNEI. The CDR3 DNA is TGTGCCAGCTCTGAGGGACTAGCGGGAGGTTTGGATACGCAGTATTTT. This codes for CASSEGLAGGLDTQYF. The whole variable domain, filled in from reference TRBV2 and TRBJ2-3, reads EPEVTQTPSHQVTQMGQEVILRCVPISNHLYFYWYRQILGQKVEFLVSFYNNEISEKSEIFDDQFSVERPDGSNFTLKIRSTKLEDSAMYFCASSEGLAGGLDTQYFGPGTRLTVL.

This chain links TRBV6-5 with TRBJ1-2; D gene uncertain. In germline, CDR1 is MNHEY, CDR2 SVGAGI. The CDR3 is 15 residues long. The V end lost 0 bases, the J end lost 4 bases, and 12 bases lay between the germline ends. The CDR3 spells CASSYSIQAVYGYTF. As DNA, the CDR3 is TGTGCCAGCAGTTACTCGATCCAGGCCGTCTATGGCTACACCTTC.

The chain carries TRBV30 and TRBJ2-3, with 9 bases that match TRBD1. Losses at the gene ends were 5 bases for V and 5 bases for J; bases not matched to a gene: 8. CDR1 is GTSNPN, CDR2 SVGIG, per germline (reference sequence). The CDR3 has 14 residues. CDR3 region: CAWGIGTGRDTQYF. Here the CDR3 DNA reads TGTGCCTGGGGGATTGGGACAGGGAGAGATACGCAGTATTTT.

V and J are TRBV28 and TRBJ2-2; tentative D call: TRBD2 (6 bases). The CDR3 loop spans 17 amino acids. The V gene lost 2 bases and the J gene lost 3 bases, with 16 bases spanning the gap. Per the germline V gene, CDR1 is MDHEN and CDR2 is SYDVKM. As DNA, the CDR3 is TGTGCCAGCAGTTTAGAACGGCCTGCGGGACACACCGGGGAGCTGTTTTTT. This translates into CASSLERPAGHTGELFF.

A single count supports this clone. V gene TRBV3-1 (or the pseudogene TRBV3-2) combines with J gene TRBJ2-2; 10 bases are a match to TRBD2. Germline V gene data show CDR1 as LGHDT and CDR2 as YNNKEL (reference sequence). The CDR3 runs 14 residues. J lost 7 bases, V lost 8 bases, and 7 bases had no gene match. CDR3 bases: TGTGCCAGCTTAGCGGGGGGCCCGGGCGGGGAGCTGTTTTTT. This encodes CASLAGGPGGELFF.